Sequencing of this TCR beta chain was carried out in a study of response to subunit inactivated influenza vaccine. One entry per CDR3 protein results from TCRdb running MiXCR on the RT-PCR reads. The table records over 650,000 distinct CDR3 sequences, approximately 17% of them present only once. This sequence was found in a man aged 50 or older who received an inactivated influenza vaccine. The specimen was PBMCs from blood, collected 5 to 6 days after vaccination.

Here the CDR3 DNA reads TGTGCCATCAGTGAGTCGAAGACATCACAAGAGACCCAGTACTTC. As protein: CAISESKTSQETQYF. V is TRBV10-3 and J is TRBJ2-5; D remains ambiguous. The germline gives CDR1 ENHRY, CDR2 SYGVKD. The CDR3 contains 15 residues. Trimming pared 0 bases from V and 2 bases from J, leaving 10 bases between.